A selection of T cell receptor beta chains follows, all from one sample in a study of blood T cell repertoires in COVID-19. Using immunoSEQ multiplex PCR, the repertoire was profiled, and TCRdb retains in-frame clones only, with some absent. The repertoire has roughly 310,000 clones, 89% of them found once; the top ten carry approximately 9.8%. Sequenced: PBMCs or T cells enriched from blood (not recorded which). The receptors were gathered from a woman aged 40 to 49 who had recovered from COVID-19. CDR3s include the opening cysteine and the closing phenylalanine or tryptophan. The order of the fields is J gene, V gene, clone size, D gene, CDR3 protein, CDR3 DNA. A D gene is named only where the DNA matches it firmly. Size values are once, few and many counts, or a class for expanded clones, and some rows have none.

TRBJ1-1	TRBV12-3/TRBV12-4	.	.	CASSQGGDTEAFF	TGTGCCAGCAGTCAAGGGGGGGACACTGAAGCTTTCTTT
TRBJ2-4	TRBV3-1/TRBV3-2	.	.	CASSPPLGGLAKNIQYF	TGTGCCAGCAGCCCCCCGCTCGGGGGGCTAGCCAAAAACATTCAGTACTTC
TRBJ1-3	TRBV6-1	.	.	CATSAPRGPSGNTIYF	TGTGCCACCAGTGCCCCCAGGGGACCGTCTGGAAACACCATATATTTT
TRBJ2-3	TRBV7-2	.	TRBD2	CASSIGTSGGLSTDTQYF	TGTGCCAGCAGCATCGGGACTAGCGGGGGGTTAAGCACAGATACGCAGTATTTT
TRBJ2-1	TRBV9	.	TRBD2	CASSVAEGGLSNEQFF	TGTGCCAGCAGCGTAGCTGAGGGAGGGCTCTCCAATGAGCAGTTCTTC
TRBJ2-2	TRBV7-2	.	TRBD1	CASQTGLANTGELFF	TGTGCCAGCCAGACAGGGCTGGCGAACACCGGGGAGCTGTTTTTT
TRBJ2-5	TRBV5-1	.	.	CASSLGEVGEETQYF	TGCGCCAGCAGCTTGGGCGAGGTTGGTGAAGAGACCCAGTACTTC
TRBJ2-3	TRBV10-3	.	TRBD2	CATAGLAGGEGSTDTQYF	TGTGCCACCGCAGGACTAGCGGGGGGGGAGGGGAGCACAGATACGCAGTATTTT
TRBJ2-3	TRBV3-1/TRBV3-2	.	TRBD2	CASSQVVAGDTDTQYF	TGTGCCAGCAGCCAAGTTGTAGCGGGAGACACAGATACGCAGTATTTT
TRBJ2-3	TRBV24-1	.	TRBD1	CATSETQGAVGIDTQYF	TGTGCCACCAGTGAAACCCAGGGGGCCGTGGGTATAGATACGCAGTATTTT
TRBJ2-7	TRBV11-3	.	.	CASSNRVGEQYF	TGTGCCAGCAGCAACAGGGTAGGCGAGCAGTACTTC
TRBJ1-5	TRBV29-1	.	.	CSVEGGDSNQPQHF	TGCAGCGTTGAAGGGGGAGATAGCAATCAGCCCCAGCATTTT
TRBJ1-3	TRBV5-1	.	TRBD1	CASSLQGDGNTIYF	TGCGCCAGCAGCTTACAGGGGGACGGAAACACCATATATTTT
TRBJ2-3	TRBV4-2	.	TRBD2	CASSPRLAGGSDTQYF	TGTGCCAGCAGCCCGAGACTAGCGGGAGGCTCAGATACGCAGTATTTT
TRBJ2-5	TRBV21-1	.	.	CASSKNQAGVGETQYF	TGTGCCAGCAGCAAAAATCAAGCGGGAGTTGGAGAGACCCAGTACTTC
TRBJ2-5	TRBV27	once	TRBD2	CASRVSGGWETQYF	TGTGCCAGCAGGGTTAGCGGGGGGTGGGAGACCCAGTACTTC
TRBJ2-2	TRBV2	.	TRBD2	CASSALAELNTGELFF	TGTGCCAGCAGTGCACTAGCGGAGCTGAACACCGGGGAGCTGTTTTTT
TRBJ2-7	TRBV5-1	once	.	CASTLSATSYEQYF	TGCGCCAGTACCCTAAGCGCGACCTCCTACGAGCAGTACTTC
TRBJ2-7	TRBV4-1	.	TRBD1	CASSQGDRGIYEQYF	TGCGCCAGCAGCCAAGGGGACAGGGGGATCTACGAGCAGTACTTC
TRBJ2-4	TRBV11-2	.	.	CASSLVGGGGDIQYF	TGTGCCAGCAGCTTAGTCGGGGGAGGTGGGGACATTCAGTACTTC
TRBJ1-6	TRBV6-5	.	TRBD1	CASSFRTGPSPLHF	TGTGCCAGCAGTTTCCGGACAGGGCCTTCACCCCTCCACTTT
TRBJ1-6	TRBV5-1	once	TRBD1	CASSLSGTGAFSPLHF	TGCGCCAGCAGCTTATCCGGGACAGGGGCTTTTTCACCCCTCCACTTT
TRBJ2-1	TRBV7-2	once	TRBD2	CASSLEAGGGLGDNEQFF	TGTGCCAGCAGCTTAGAAGCGGGAGGTGGTCTGGGGGACAATGAGCAGTTCTTC
TRBJ2-5	TRBV9	.	TRBD2	CASSAGLAIETQYF	TGTGCCAGCAGCGCCGGACTAGCGATAGAGACCCAGTACTTC
TRBJ2-3	TRBV7-9	.	TRBD1	CASSSDRETDTQYF	TGTGCCAGCAGCTCGGACAGGGAAACAGATACGCAGTATTTT
TRBJ1-2	TRBV5-4	.	TRBD1	CASSGGQTNYGYTF	TGTGCCAGCAGCGGGGGACAGACCAACTATGGCTACACCTTC
TRBJ2-2	TRBV24-1	.	.	CATMGRTNTGELFF	TGTGCCACCATGGGGCGGACAAACACCGGGGAGCTGTTTTTT
TRBJ2-5	TRBV29-1	.	TRBD2	CSVSPLAGVETQYF	TGCAGCGTTTCCCCTCTAGCGGGGGTCGAGACCCAGTACTTC
TRBJ2-3	TRBV28	.	.	CASRHPGTDTQYF	TGTGCCAGCAGGCATCCCGGGACAGATACGCAGTATTTT